What follows are 16 T cell receptor beta chains derived from one specimen sequenced in a study of spatial heterogeneity in lung cancer. Sample time point: blood at routine non-recurrence follow-up after resection. The authors sequenced whole RNA from tumor, nontumor lung or frozen PBMC without sorting. Using its own MiXCR run on the 5' RACE reads, TCRdb lists one record per CDR3 protein. This table holds about 120,000 distinct CDR3 sequences, 10% to 15% found once. Sequencing was performed on PBMCs, taken at follow-up. The receptors originated from a male donor with early-stage non-small cell lung cancer.

This clonotype was seen only a few times. CDR3 sequence reads: CASSLFWTSGPANTQYF. CDR3 DNA: TGTGCCAGCAGTTTATTCTGGACTAGCGGGCCCGCGAATACGCAGTATTTT. This chain uses TRBV27 with TRBJ2-3; 11 nucleotides line up with TRBD2. Germline-derived CDR1 and CDR2 are MNHEY and SMNVEV (reference sequence). The CDR3 totals 17 residues. The J segment lost 7 bases and the V segment lost 1 base, leaving 10 bases of the junction unmatched.

CDR3 residues: CASSHGGQGSTGELFF. CDR3 nucleotide sequence: TGTGCCAGCAGCCACGGAGGTCAGGGTTCAACCGGGGAGCTGTTTTTT. This chain joins TRBV11-1 and TRBJ2-2, with D possibly called TRBD1 or TRBD2 (5 bases each). Germline V gene lookup returns CDR1 SGHAT and CDR2 FQDESV (reference sequence). V lost 5 bases to trimming and J lost 5 bases, with 18 bases between them. The CDR3 consists of 16 residues.

This clonotype was picked up many times. J is TRBJ2-5 and V is TRBV7-2, with D possibly TRBD2 on 5 matching bases. CDR3 size: 13 residues. Trimming cost V 4 bases and J 5 bases, with 11 bases left between them. The germline V gene has CDR1 SGHTA and CDR2 FQGNSA. The CDR3 sequence: CASSSRTGETQYF. In DNA, the CDR3 is TGTGCCAGCAGCTCTAGGACGGGGGAGACCCAGTACTTC.

The J gene is TRBJ2-2, the V gene TRBV15, with D perhaps given as TRBD1 or TRBD2 (5 bases each). V lost 6 bases and J lost 6, with 8 bases in between. The CDR3 sequence is 12 residues long. CDR1 is LNHNV and CDR2 is YYDKDF in the germline V gene (reference sequence). In nucleotides, the CDR3 is TGTGCCACCAGAAGGGACGCCGGGGAGCTGTTTTTT. This gives the protein CATRRDAGELFF.

This clonotype has a count of ten or more. The genes are TRBV2 and TRBJ2-1; D remains ambiguous. Germline lookup yields CDR1 SNHLY and CDR2 FYNNEI. The CDR3 spans 10 residues. Trimming cost V 5 bases and J 5 bases, with 1 base left between them. The CDR3 sequence is CASSHNEQFF. CDR3 nucleotides: TGTGCCAGCAGTCACAATGAGCAGTTCTTC.

This clonotype was found many times. This chain uses TRBV27 with TRBJ1-2, with no clear D. The CDR3 length is 11 residues. Looked up from germline, CDR1 is MNHEY and CDR2 is SMNVEV (reference sequence). V lost 6 bases, J lost 7 bases, and 9 bases lay in between. DNA for the CDR3: TGTGCCAGCAGGGGTGGAGGTGGCTACACCTTC. It yields the protein CASRGGGGYTF.

The rearrangement uses TRBV2 and TRBJ2-3; TRBD1 matches at 7 bases. From germline, CDR1 is SNHLY and CDR2 FYNNEI. Trimming cost V 6 bases and J 2 bases; bases outside gene matches: 5. This CDR3 has 14 amino acids. The CDR3 region has the DNA TGTGCCAGCAGATGGGACAGTAACACAGATACGCAGTATTTT. It encodes CASRWDSNTDTQYF.

This clonotype came up a few times. This chain joins TRBV28 and TRBJ2-3; 8 bases fit TRBD2. The germline CDR1 and CDR2 sequences are MDHEN and SYDVKM. V shed 4 bases, J shed 2 bases, and the junction held 8 bases outside the gene matches. The CDR3 covers 16 residues. The CDR3 protein is CASSSRGLESTDTQYF. In DNA, the CDR3 is TGTGCCAGCAGTTCCCGGGGACTAGAATCCACAGATACGCAGTATTTT. The complete variable domain, with remaining parts taken from reference TRBV28 and TRBJ2-3, reads DVKVTQSSRYLVKRTGEKVFLECVQDMDHENMFWYRQDPGLGLRLIYFSYDVKMKEKGDIPEGYSVSREKKERFSLILESASTNQTSMYLCASSSRGLESTDTQYFGPGTRLTVL.

There are many counts of this clonotype. J is TRBJ2-3 and V is TRBV2; D gene uncertain. This CDR3 has 14 residues. The V and J ends lost 8 bases and 1 base respectively, with 13 bases between them. The V gene's germline CDR1 is SNHLY and CDR2 FYNNEI. Here the CDR3 reads CASEMAGGTDTQYF. The CDR3 DNA reads as TGTGCCAGCGAGATGGCAGGCGGCACAGATACGCAGTATTTT.

This clonotype has only a few counts. The chain couples TRBV10-3 to TRBJ1-2; 7 nucleotides align to TRBD1. Per the germline V gene, CDR1 is ENHRY and CDR2 is SYGVKD. This CDR3 spans 13 amino acids. V lost 7 bases, J lost 4 bases, and 6 bases stayed unmatched. CDR3 coding DNA: TGTGCCATCATGGCAGGGGGTGCCTATGGCTACACCTTC. Encoded protein: CAIMAGGAYGYTF.

The rearrangement uses TRBV9 and TRBJ2-5; 8 bases fit TRBD2. Per the germline V gene, CDR1 is SGDLS and CDR2 is YYNGEE. After removal of 0 bases from V and 5 bases from J, the junction contained 9 bases not matched to a gene. The CDR3 runs 16 residues. CDR3 residues: CASSVGRAGGGETQYF. DNA of the CDR3: TGTGCCAGCAGCGTAGGACGGGCTGGCGGGGGGGAGACCCAGTACTTC. The whole variable domain, remainder taken from reference TRBV9 and TRBJ2-5, is DSGVTQTPKHLITATGQRVTLRCSPRSGDLSVYWYQQSLDQGLQFLIQYYNGEERAKGNILERFSAQQFPDLHSELNLSSLELGDSALYFCASSVGRAGGGETQYFGPGTRLLVL.

This clonotype was seen more than once but under ten times. The chain employs TRBV3-1 and TRBJ1-4; no definite D call. The germline CDR1 and CDR2 sequences are LGHDT and YNNKEL (reference sequence). The length of the CDR3 is 13 residues. The V end lost 1 base, the J end lost 0 bases, and 0 bases lay between the germline ends. The CDR3 region is CASSQATNEKLFF. CDR3 in DNA: TGTGCCAGCAGCCAAGCAACTAATGAAAAACTGTTTTTT.

This clonotype was observed at least ten times. The chain employs TRBV9 and TRBJ1-6; perhaps TRBD1 as D (5 bases). The CDR3 runs to 15 residues. In germline, CDR1 is SGDLS, CDR2 YYNGEE. The V and J ends lost 3 bases and 10 bases respectively, with 17 bases between them. CDR3 protein: CASSADLGERSPLHF. CDR3 DNA sequence: TGTGCCAGCAGCGCCGACTTGGGGGAGAGGTCACCCCTCCACTTT.

The chain combines TRBV5-5 with TRBJ1-6; D is ambiguous. Trimming shortened V by 5 bases and J by 4 bases, and 4 bases separated the two germline ends. The CDR3 sequence is 12 residues long. The V gene's germline CDR1 is SGHKS and CDR2 YYEKEE (reference sequence). CDR3 DNA: TGTGCCAGCAGTTCGTATAATTCACCCCTCCACTTT. It yields the protein CASSSYNSPLHF.

In its sample, this clonotype was seen a few times. The chain joins TRBV27 to TRBJ2-1, with D maybe TRBD1 (5 bases). The CDR3 sequence is 16 residues long. Germline assignment: CDR1 MNHEY and CDR2 SMNVEV (reference sequence). V lost 6 bases, J lost 4 bases, and 19 bases lay in between. The CDR3 sequence: CASSRQGAARYNEQFF. The CDR3 coding sequence is TGTGCCAGCAGCAGGCAGGGTGCCGCCCGTTACAATGAGCAGTTCTTC.

This chain links TRBV6-2 or TRBV6-3 with TRBJ2-3; no clear D. The germline gives CDR1 MNHEY, CDR2 SVGEGT. CDR3 length equals 15 residues. V lost 6 bases, J lost 0 bases, and 13 bases lay in between. The CDR3 DNA reads as TGTGCCAGCAGAGACACATTAGCTAGCACAGATACGCAGTATTTT. This translates into CASRDTLASTDTQYF.